These T cell receptor beta chains were read from a single sample in a study of blood T cell repertoires in COVID-19. Assay: immunoSEQ multiplex PCR; the TCRdb copy retains only in-frame clones and omits some. This table holds approximately 75,000 clones, around 80% found once. The sequencing input was peripheral blood. The origin of the receptors is a woman of 80 years or more with acute or convalescent COVID-19. CDR3s include the opening cysteine and the closing phenylalanine or tryptophan. Each record gives: V gene, CDR3 length, clone size, J gene, D gene, CDR3 DNA, CDR3 protein. A D gene is named only where the DNA matches it firmly. The listing skips clone size in some rows; elsewhere it reads once, few, many or a size class.

V: TRBV15; length: 18; size: -; J: TRBJ1-2; D: -; DNA: TGTGCCACCAGCAGAGATAGAAATGGGGGCGCAATAAAGAATGGCTACACCTTC; CDR3: CATSRDRNGGAIKNGYTF
V: TRBV19; length: 13; size: -; J: TRBJ1-5; D: -; DNA: TGTGCCAGTACGGGGACACAGAATCAGCCCCAGCATTTT; CDR3: CASTGTQNQPQHF
V: TRBV19; length: 15; size: -; J: TRBJ1-6; D: TRBD1; DNA: TGTGCCAGTAGACCGAACAGGGGCGGGAATTCACCCCTCCACTTT; CDR3: CASRPNRGGNSPLHF
V: TRBV7-9; length: 15; size: -; J: TRBJ1-4; D: -; DNA: TGTGCCAGCAGCTTACAGGGGCTATGGTATGAAAAACTGTTTTTT; CDR3: CASSLQGLWYEKLFF
V: TRBV6-6; length: 14; size: -; J: TRBJ1-1; D: -; DNA: TGTGCCAGCAGTTACACGGCTGACTTCACTGAAGCTTTCTTT; CDR3: CASSYTADFTEAFF
V: TRBV6-5; length: 13; size: -; J: TRBJ1-1; D: TRBD1; DNA: TGTGCCAGCAACACAGGGGGAGGGTCTTCAGCTTTCTTT; CDR3: CASNTGGGSSAFF
V: TRBV7-6; length: 14; size: -; J: TRBJ2-4; D: -; DNA: TGTGCCAGCAGCCCCGGAGGGGGCAAATACATTCAGTACTTC; CDR3: CASSPGGGKYIQYF
V: TRBV19; length: 16; size: -; J: TRBJ1-6; D: -; DNA: TGTGCCAGTAGTCCCAACCCGGGACAAGCTTTATCACCCCTCCACTTT; CDR3: CASSPNPGQALSPLHF
V: TRBV25-1; length: 14; size: once; J: TRBJ1-6; D: -; DNA: TGTGCCAGCAGTGAGTCGAAGGGGAATTCACCCCTCCACTTT; CDR3: CASSESKGNSPLHF
V: TRBV11-2; length: 15; size: -; J: TRBJ2-7; D: TRBD1; DNA: TGTGCCAGCAGCTTAGCTACAGGGGGTCACTACGAGCAGTACTTC; CDR3: CASSLATGGHYEQYF
V: TRBV2; length: 12; size: -; J: TRBJ1-1; D: -; DNA: TGTGCCAGCATATTTGTTGACACTGAAGCTTTCTTT; CDR3: CASIFVDTEAFF
V: TRBV2; length: 12; size: few; J: TRBJ1-2; D: -; DNA: TGTGCCAGCAGTGAACAGGCCGGCGGCTACACCTTC; CDR3: CASSEQAGGYTF
V: TRBV4-1; length: 15; size: -; J: TRBJ2-3; D: TRBD2; DNA: TGCGCCAGCAGCCAAGCCCCGCGGGGGGCGGATACGCAGTATTTT; CDR3: CASSQAPRGADTQYF
V: TRBV6-5; length: 13; size: -; J: TRBJ1-2; D: -; DNA: TGTGCCAGCAGAATTGGACTTAACTATGGCTACACCTTC; CDR3: CASRIGLNYGYTF
V: TRBV27; length: 17; size: -; J: TRBJ1-4; D: -; DNA: TGTGCCAGCAGTAACCCTTCGTGGTTGGGGGCAGGGGAAAAACTGTTTTTT; CDR3: CASSNPSWLGAGEKLFF
V: TRBV7-9; length: 14; size: -; J: TRBJ2-3; D: -; DNA: TGTGCCAGCAGCTTTTTACAGGACCTAGGTACGCAGTATTTT; CDR3: CASSFLQDLGTQYF
V: TRBV5-1; length: 14; size: few; J: TRBJ1-2; D: -; DNA: TGCGCCAGCAGCTTGTCACAAGCTAACTATGGCTACACCTTC; CDR3: CASSLSQANYGYTF
V: TRBV18; length: 13; size: -; J: TRBJ2-2; D: -; DNA: TGTGCCAGCTCACCTCAAGCTACCGGGGAGCTGTTTTTT; CDR3: CASSPQATGELFF
V: TRBV19; length: 14; size: few; J: TRBJ1-6; D: TRBD1; DNA: TGTGCCAGTACTCCGGGACAGTGGAATTCACCCCTCCACTTT; CDR3: CASTPGQWNSPLHF
V: TRBV27; length: 13; size: -; J: TRBJ1-2; D: -; DNA: TGTGCCAGCAGCCCGACAGAGGACTATGGCTACACCTTC; CDR3: CASSPTEDYGYTF
V: TRBV30; length: 15; size: -; J: TRBJ1-1; D: -; DNA: TGTGCCTGGGTTCGACTGCCATCCGTGAACACTGAAGCTTTCTTT; CDR3: CAWVRLPSVNTEAFF
V: TRBV2; length: 12; size: -; J: TRBJ1-4; D: -; DNA: TGTGCCCGAGGGGGGGCTAATGAAAAACTGTTTTTT; CDR3: CARGGANEKLFF
V: TRBV19; length: 15; size: -; J: TRBJ1-2; D: TRBD1; DNA: TGTGCCAGTAGTATAGACGTACAGGGGTACTATGGCTACACCTTC; CDR3: CASSIDVQGYYGYTF
V: TRBV11-1; length: 16; size: -; J: TRBJ2-5; D: -; DNA: TGTGCCAGCAGCGGAGTAGGTGTAGGAGAAGAAGAGACCCAGTACTTC; CDR3: CASSGVGVGEEETQYF
V: TRBV10-1; length: 14; size: -; J: TRBJ2-2; D: TRBD1; DNA: TGCGCCAGCAGTGGACACAGGGGGCCCGGGGAGCTGTTTTTT; CDR3: CASSGHRGPGELFF
V: TRBV15; length: 15; size: few; J: TRBJ1-5; D: TRBD1; DNA: TGTGCCACCAGCCGGAGGACAGGGGGCGATCAGCCCCAGCATTTT; CDR3: CATSRRTGGDQPQHF
V: TRBV5-1; length: 16; size: -; J: TRBJ2-1; D: TRBD1; DNA: TGCGCCAGCAGCCCCCAAGGGACAGGGGCAAACAATGAGCAGTTCTTC; CDR3: CASSPQGTGANNEQFF
V: TRBV5-5; length: 16; size: -; J: TRBJ2-2; D: -; DNA: TGTGCCAGCAGCCCGCCGGGGAAAGGGAGCACCGGGGAGCTGTTTTTT; CDR3: CASSPPGKGSTGELFF
V: TRBV6-5; length: 13; size: once; J: TRBJ2-7; D: TRBD1; DNA: TGTGCCACCCGAGGACAGGGGACCTACGAGCAGTACTTC; CDR3: CATRGQGTYEQYF
V: TRBV6-4; length: 15; size: -; J: TRBJ1-1; D: TRBD1; DNA: TGTGCCAGCAGGTTGGTTGTAGGGGGCCACACTGAAGCTTTCTTT; CDR3: CASRLVVGGHTEAFF
V: TRBV11-3; length: 13; size: few; J: TRBJ1-6; D: -; DNA: TGTGCCAGCAGCTTAACGGGTTCTTCACCCCTCCACTTT; CDR3: CASSLTGSSPLHF